The 21 T cell receptor beta chains below were found in one sample sequenced in a study of blood T cell repertoires in COVID-19. The data were produced by immunoSEQ multiplex PCR, yet TCRdb's version contains in-frame clones alone and is incomplete. The sample lists around 320,000 clones; approximately 89% were seen once. Sequencing input: peripheral blood. Receptors originate from a woman aged 30 to 39 who had recovered from COVID-19.

Here the CDR3 DNA reads TGTGCCAGCAGCCAGGGGGGACAGGGGGCACGCACTGAAGCTTTCTTT. As protein: CASSQGGQGARTEAFF. The V call is TRBV3-1 (or the pseudogene TRBV3-2), the J call TRBJ1-1, with TRBD1 identical over 12 bases. V was clipped by 3 bases and J by 4 bases; unmatched bases: 6. There are 16 residues in the CDR3. Germline CDR1 reads LGHDT; CDR2 reads YNNKEL (reference sequence).

This clone was observed a handful of times. This chain joins TRBV9 and TRBJ1-3; D call uncertain. From germline, CDR1 is SGDLS and CDR2 YYNGEE. The CDR3 is 14 residues long. Trimming took 0 bases from V and 0 from J, leaving 4 bases between them. The CDR3 coding sequence is TGTGCCAGCAGCGTAGGCAGCTCTGGAAACACCATATATTTT. Protein product: CASSVGSSGNTIYF. The whole variable domain, filled in from reference TRBV9 and TRBJ1-3, reads DSGVTQTPKHLITATGQRVTLRCSPRSGDLSVYWYQQSLDQGLQFLIQYYNGEERAKGNILERFSAQQFPDLHSELNLSSLELGDSALYFCASSVGSSGNTIYFGEGSWLTVV.

The sample holds one count of this clone. As DNA, the CDR3 is TGTGCCAGCAGTCCGGGGACAGCAGGGGCCAACGTCCTGACTTTC. This codes for CASSPGTAGANVLTF. V is TRBV6-5 and J is TRBJ2-6; 7 bases map to TRBD1. Trimming at V came to 5 bases and at J to 4 bases, leaving 5 bases not matched to a gene. The CDR3 covers 15 residues. The germline V gene has CDR1 MNHEY and CDR2 SVGAGI.

The rearrangement links TRBV5-6 to TRBJ1-5, with TRBD1 matching 7 bases. From germline, CDR1 is SGHDT and CDR2 YYEEEE. J gave up 0 bases and V 4 bases, and 10 bases lay outside the gene matches. This CDR3 spans 17 amino acids. CDR3 residues: CASSLRQGAYSNQPQHF. In DNA, the CDR3 is TGTGCCAGCAGCCTCAGACAGGGAGCTTATAGCAATCAGCCCCAGCATTTT.

The rearrangement joins TRBV5-6 to TRBJ2-4; 7 bases line up with TRBD1. In germline, CDR1 is SGHDT, CDR2 YYEEEE. Trimming removed 4 bases from V and 5 bases from J; junction bases left unmatched: 15. The CDR3 length is 17 residues. The CDR3 here is CASSQFIPGDRENIQYF. CDR3 DNA: TGTGCCAGCAGCCAATTCATTCCAGGGGACAGAGAAAACATTCAGTACTTC.

The chain has TRBV28 and TRBJ1-1; D ambiguous. Per the germline V gene, CDR1 is MDHEN and CDR2 is SYDVKM. The CDR3 consists of 12 residues. V lost 6 bases, J lost 4 bases, and 9 bases lay in between. The CDR3 nucleotides read TGTGCCAGCAGGATACGGAGCACTGAAGCTTTCTTT. The encoded protein is CASRIRSTEAFF.

This rearrangement joins TRBV4-1 to TRBJ2-5; D is undetermined. The germline V gene encodes CDR1 MGHRA and CDR2 YSYEKL. The CDR3 length is 15 residues. V was trimmed by 0 bases and J by 1 base, leaving 9 bases between them. The CDR3 nucleotides read TGCGCCAGCAGCCAAGATCGTAACGGCCAAGAGACCCAGTACTTC. Translated: CASSQDRNGQETQYF.

This sequence joins TRBV7-2 and TRBJ2-3; the match to TRBD2 covers 10 bases. Per germline, CDR1 SGHTA and CDR2 FQGNSA. Losses at the gene ends were 3 bases for V and 0 bases for J; bases not matched to a gene: 6. The CDR3 length is 17 residues. CDR3 nucleotides: TGTGCCAGCAGCTTCTCTAGCGGGGGTTCTAGCACAGATACGCAGTATTTT. It specifies CASSFSSGGSSTDTQYF.

Of note for this clone: This sample also contains other DNA sequences that code for the same CDR3. The genes are TRBV28 and TRBJ1-2; 8 bases are shared with TRBD1. V was clipped by 5 bases and J by 2 bases; unmatched bases: 4. The CDR3 has 14 residues. The germline gives CDR1 MDHEN, CDR2 SYDVKM. CDR3 in DNA: TGTGCCAGCAGTCCTAGGACAGGGAACTATGGCTACACCTTC. Residues: CASSPRTGNYGYTF.

This chain connects TRBV27 to TRBJ2-3; 8 bases line up with TRBD2. The germline V gene has CDR1 MNHEY and CDR2 SMNVEV (reference sequence). The CDR3 runs to 15 residues. With 3 bases clipped from V and 5 bases from J, the junction kept 7 bases outside the gene matches. The CDR3 nucleotides read TGTGCCAGCAGTTTTAACGGGGGGGAGGAAGATACGCAGTATTTT. It encodes CASSFNGGEEDTQYF.

The chain recombines TRBV19 with TRBJ1-5; D is unclear. The CDR3 is 14 residues long. The germline CDR1 and CDR2 sequences are LNHDA and SQIVND (reference sequence). V lost 4 bases and J 0 bases, leaving 7 bases between the germline ends. The CDR3 bases are TGTGCCAGTAGTAACAGATATAGCAATCAGCCCCAGCATTTT. Amino acids: CASSNRYSNQPQHF.

The CDR3 DNA reads as TGTGCCAGCAGCCCGCGACAGGGGCCTCTATATGGCTACACCTTC. This gives the protein CASSPRQGPLYGYTF. This chain links TRBV5-5 with TRBJ1-2; 8 bases match TRBD1. J was trimmed by 5 bases and V by 4 bases; bases with no gene match: 10. Per germline, CDR1 SGHKS and CDR2 YYEKEE (reference sequence). CDR3 length: 15 amino acids.

J is TRBJ2-1 and V is TRBV24-1; 7 nucleotides match TRBD1. The J segment lost 7 bases and the V segment lost 2 bases, leaving 13 bases of the junction unmatched. This CDR3 comprises 17 residues. Germline CDR1 reads KGHDR; CDR2 reads SFDVKD. The CDR3, as DNA: TGTGCCACCAGTGATTCCGGTTCCGGGACAGAATTTAATGAGCAGTTCTTC. Translated, it gives CATSDSGSGTEFNEQFF.

On this clone itself: The same CDR3 can be traced to other DNA sequences in this sample. The chain joins TRBV5-4 to TRBJ1-2, with TRBD1 identical over 9 bases. Germline CDR1 and CDR2: SGHNT and YYREEE (reference sequence). There are 13 residues in the CDR3. V lost 4 bases to trimming and J lost 3 bases; unmatched junction nucleotides: 1. The CDR3 DNA reads TGTGCCAGCAGCAGGACAGGGGACTATGGCTACACCTTC. Translation: CASSRTGDYGYTF.

The chain couples TRBV9 to TRBJ2-1, with D perhaps matching TRBD1 (5 bases). The CDR3 is made up of 14 amino acids. V was clipped by 0 bases and J by 5 bases, with 9 bases between them. Per germline, CDR1 SGDLS and CDR2 YYNGEE. The chain's CDR3 is CASSVALGDNEQFF. DNA of the CDR3: TGTGCCAGCAGCGTAGCCCTAGGGGACAATGAGCAGTTCTTC. Filled out from reference TRBV9 and TRBJ2-1, the complete variable domain reads DSGVTQTPKHLITATGQRVTLRCSPRSGDLSVYWYQQSLDQGLQFLIQYYNGEERAKGNILERFSAQQFPDLHSELNLSSLELGDSALYFCASSVALGDNEQFFGPGTRLTVL.

This chain uses TRBV7-9 with TRBJ1-1, with no clear D. The CDR3 is made up of 18 amino acids. Per germline, CDR1 SEHNR and CDR2 FQNEAQ (reference sequence). V lost 5 bases to trimming and J lost 3 bases, with 25 bases between them. The DNA of the CDR3 is TGTGCCAGCAGCGTAACCACGGGGATCATTTCCGAGGACACTGAAGCTTTCTTT. Protein product: CASSVTTGIISEDTEAFF.

The chain employs TRBV3-1 (or the pseudogene TRBV3-2) and TRBJ2-1; TRBD2 matches 12 bases. This CDR3 contains 16 residues. Germline CDR1 is LGHDT and CDR2 is YNNKEL (reference sequence). Trimming took 0 bases from V and 8 from J; bases not matched to a gene: 5. The CDR3 nucleotides are TGTGCCAGCAGCCAAGACCTAGCGGGGGGGACAGATGAGCAGTTCTTC. It yields the protein CASSQDLAGGTDEQFF.

The CDR3 region has the DNA TGTGCCAGCAGTCAAAGGGGTTTAGCGAACACCGGGGAGCTGTTTTTT. Amino acid sequence: CASSQRGLANTGELFF. The rearrangement links TRBV6-2 or TRBV6-3 to TRBJ2-2; D may be TRBD1 (5 bases). Trimming left V 5 bases short and J 0 bases short, with 13 bases between. Germline CDR1 reads MNHEY; CDR2 reads SVGEGT. This CDR3 contains 16 residues.

This chain links TRBV15 with TRBJ2-1; 10 nucleotides align to TRBD2. Germline CDR1 is LNHNV and CDR2 is YYDKDF (reference sequence). The CDR3 loop spans 17 amino acids. Unmatched junction bases numbered 7, after V lost 1 base and J lost 4 bases. The CDR3: CATSRVVVAGGYNEQFF. The CDR3 nucleotides read TGTGCCACCAGCAGAGTAGTAGTAGCGGGGGGATACAATGAGCAGTTCTTC.

V is TRBV9 and J is TRBJ1-6; D might be TRBD1 (6 bases). V was clipped by 0 bases and J by 10 bases, with 14 bases between them. The CDR3 runs 15 residues. Germline V lookup: CDR1 SGDLS, CDR2 YYNGEE. Here the CDR3 DNA reads TGTGCCAGCAGCGTAGATTGGAACAGGGTCTCACCCCTCCACTTT. Residues: CASSVDWNRVSPLHF.

The chain carries TRBV7-6 and TRBJ2-2; possibly TRBD2 for D (5 bases). Germline V gene lookup returns CDR1 SGHVS and CDR2 FNYEAQ. The CDR3 consists of 15 residues. Trimming pared 6 bases from V and 5 bases from J, leaving 16 bases between. CDR3 protein: CASREEAPTTGELFF. Here the CDR3 DNA reads TGTGCCAGCAGGGAGGAGGCCCCAACTACCGGGGAGCTGTTTTTT.